This T cell receptor beta chain was retrieved from a study of T cell responses to AZD1222 COVID-19 vaccine (dated by TCRdb to 2020 to 2022). Concerning the study at large: A total of around 240 trial participants underwent TCR sequencing, of whom roughly 210 had received two doses of AZD1222 and around 25 had received two doses of the MenACWY control vaccine. Trial participants were enrolled by age into 18-55, 56-69 and 70-plus year subgroups, with about 150, 28 and 57 TCR-sequenced participants respectively. What the authors observed across the whole study: Conclusions about previously exposed vaccinees are limited, since just a handful of AZD1222 recipients were seropositive for SARS-CoV-2 at baseline. No day 14 peak-response samples were available, so repertoires were characterized only after the peak T cell response. The vaccine-associated CD4 TCRs covered the entire spike protein, and the dominant responses fell in regions 160-218 and 743-854. After two AZD1222 doses, spike-specific TCR breadth and depth were significantly higher than at day 0 and than in MenACWY recipients. Participants were mostly white British, with more females than males. The authors suggested clonal diversity may have been underestimated. Reportedly, almost half of the unique spike-specific TCRs recognized epitopes lying outside the regions that are mutated in the B.1.351 and B.1.1.7 variants. The 56-69-year group was small, and its depth increase did not reach significance, likely because of low power.

Sample time point, as interpreted from the label and publication: about 28 days (+/-7) after the second vaccine dose. Because spike-specific TCR depth and breadth did not differ between the two schedules, AZD1222 recipients who got a second dose at roughly 4 weeks were pooled with those who got a second dose at roughly 12 weeks. The vaccinee samples were drawn from two UK trials, COV001 and COV002, one of which was a single-blind randomized controlled phase 2/3 trial testing AZD1222 (ChAdOx1 nCoV-19) in healthy adults. Trial participant PBMC samples were collected at day 0 and day 28 after the second dose for TCRbeta chain sequencing. The CDR3 regions of human TCRbeta chains were subjected to immunosequencing. On the study's bioinformatics: TCRs in the repertoires were compared against a reference library of SARS-CoV-2-specific TCRs that had been generated with the MIRA antigen-specificity platform. Breadth was defined as the fraction of unique TCRs that were SARS-CoV-2-associated. Depth was defined as the fraction of total T cells that were SARS-CoV-2-associated. Using the MIRA data, each spike-specific TCR was mapped to the spike region that the TCR reacts to and placed in a CD4 or CD8 class. Log10-transformed breadth and depth values were compared by one-way ANOVA with Sidak's multiple comparisons tests. This is the immuneACCESS table as TCRdb keeps it, with only in-frame sequences that have V and J called. A part of the clones is gone; compared with another copy, unresolved V genes explain less than half, and the rest is unexplained. The V and J calls and clone size come from that table; D and trimming were worked out from the DNA. The table for this sample lists about 120,000 clones; around 84% of them were counted only once. Approximately 16% of the sample rests with the top ten.

At the junction V is shortened by 4 bases and J by 4 bases, with 15 bases in between. From a lookup of the germline V gene, CDR1 and CDR2 are SGHDT and YYEEEE. There are 14 amino acids in the CDR3, from cysteine to phenylalanine inclusive. Only the CDR3 DNA stays, 42 bases, in frame from base 1. Details on this clone: No antigen is known for it. Per-nucleotide qualities are absent, and no much larger clonotype sits a single base away.

The chain uses TRBV5-6 and TRBJ2-7, with the D gene not confidently named. Sequencing was performed on peripheral blood, taken 28 days after the second AZD1222 dose. This receptor was identified in an adult who received the AZD1222 COVID-19 vaccine. Here is the DNA: TGTGCCAGCAGCCGAAAGAGCTTGGGATACGAGCAGTACTTC. It translates to CASSRKSLGYEQYF.